One and the same sample provided the 27 T cell receptor beta chains below, sequenced in a study of T cell repertoires in cytomegalovirus infection. Antigens of these TCRs are unknown. TCRdb re-called the reads with MiXCR, one entry per CDR3 protein. The sample consists of about a million distinct CDR3 sequences, approximately 31% of them appearing once. Specimen: cultured CD8+ T cells from PBMCs, collected from culture after CMV antigen stimulation. The receptors originated from a human donor in good health (CMV status not recorded). Some clones in this sample may be carry-over from other donors' samples.

In its sample, this clonotype was seen a few times. This chain uses TRBV5-1 with TRBJ2-7; D uncertain. Germline CDR1 SGHRS, CDR2 YFSETQ. Trimming left V 1 base short and J 0 bases short, with 11 bases between. CDR3 size: 15 residues. The CDR3 loop is CASSLYQTSSYEQYF. Here the CDR3 DNA reads TGCGCCAGCAGCTTGTACCAAACAAGCTCCTACGAGCAGTACTTC.

This clonotype was detected many times. V is TRBV7-9 and J is TRBJ2-2; D may be TRBD2 (6 bases). The CDR3 totals 17 residues. The germline V gene has CDR1 SEHNR and CDR2 FQNEAQ (reference sequence). V dropped 5 bases and J dropped 2 bases, with 18 bases sitting between them. The CDR3: CASSPSDWGYNTGELFF. Here the CDR3 DNA reads TGTGCCAGCAGCCCTAGCGACTGGGGGTATAACACCGGGGAGCTGTTTTTT.

This chain joins TRBV19 and TRBJ1-1; a possible D gene is TRBD1 (5 bases). CDR1 is LNHDA, CDR2 SQIVND, per germline (reference sequence). CDR3 length: 14 residues. The V gene lost 3 bases and the J gene lost 3 bases, with 11 bases spanning the gap. This chain's CDR3 is CASSIAGYDTEAFF. The CDR3 bases are TGTGCCAGTAGTATCGCAGGGTACGACACTGAAGCTTTCTTT.

Turning to this clonotype: Sequence at one end of the junction differs from germline and may be a read error. V and J are TRBV7-9 and TRBJ2-1, with D perhaps matching TRBD1 (6 bases). The length of the CDR3 is 15 residues. In germline, CDR1 is SEHNR, CDR2 FQNEAQ (reference sequence). DNA of the CDR3: TGTGCCAACAGCTCCGACAGGAGCTCCTACAATGAGCAGTTCTTC. It encodes CANSSDRSSYNEQFF.

This clonotype showed up just a few times. The chain combines TRBV12-3 or TRBV12-4 with TRBJ1-1, with D possibly matching TRBD1 (5 bases). Trimming pared 6 bases from V and 5 bases from J, leaving 22 bases between. This CDR3 comprises 16 residues. CDR3 coding DNA: TGTGCCAGCAGGCTGGGGACCTCCGGTTCAGAAACTGAAGCTTTCTTT. This sequence encodes CASRLGTSGSETEAFF.

The chain joins TRBV4-1 to TRBJ2-1; D tentatively reads TRBD1 or TRBD2 (6 bases each). V was clipped by 4 bases and J by 15 bases, with 13 bases between them. CDR1 is MGHRA and CDR2 is YSYEKL in the germline V gene. The CDR3 extends over 11 amino acids. CDR3 sequence: CASSPGGPPFF. The CDR3, as DNA: TGCGCCAGCAGCCCTGGGGGGCCACCGTTCTTC.

The V gene is TRBV9, the J gene TRBJ2-2; tentative D call: TRBD1 (5 bases). From germline, CDR1 is SGDLS and CDR2 YYNGEE. V dropped 4 bases and J dropped 2 bases, with 15 bases sitting between them. The CDR3 is 16 amino acids. The CDR3 DNA follows: TGTGCCAGCAGCTCCCTCCCCCAGGGAAACACCGGGGAGCTGTTTTTT. It specifies CASSSLPQGNTGELFF.

The rearrangement joins TRBV20-1 to TRBJ2-1; D tentatively fits TRBD1 or TRBD2 (6 bases each). The ends were cut back, 4 bases at V and 0 bases at J, with 16 bases in the middle. This CDR3 is built from 16 residues. Germline CDR1 is DFQATT and CDR2 is SNEGSKA (reference sequence). CDR3 protein: CSANGGPVRSYNEQFF. CDR3 bases: TGCAGTGCTAACGGGGGCCCGGTCCGCTCCTACAATGAGCAGTTCTTC.

The chain employs TRBV27 and TRBJ2-7, with D possibly being TRBD1 (6 bases). The CDR3 has 15 residues. Trimming left V 5 bases short and J 2 bases short, with 16 bases between. The V gene's germline CDR1 is MNHEY and CDR2 SMNVEV (reference sequence). DNA for the CDR3: TGTGCCAGCAGTCTCCAGGGGACCCCCACCTACGAGCAGTACTTC. Translating it yields CASSLQGTPTYEQYF.

This chain connects TRBV2 to TRBJ2-5, with 7 bases identical to TRBD1. The germline V gene encodes CDR1 SNHLY and CDR2 FYNNEI. The CDR3 spans 12 residues. DNA for the CDR3: TGTGTCATCGAGGGACAGCAAGAGACCCAGTACTTC. Amino acid sequence: CVIEGQQETQYF.

This clonotype occurred a few times. The chain links TRBV2 to TRBJ2-3; D may match TRBD1 or TRBD2 (5 bases each). The CDR3 has 16 amino acids. V lost 2 bases and J lost 6, with 18 bases in between. CDR1 and CDR2 from the germline V gene are SNHLY and FYNNEI. The CDR3 spells CASSEIGTADADTQYF. The CDR3 bases are TGTGCCAGCAGTGAAATCGGGACGGCGGACGCGGATACGCAGTATTTT.

This clonotype was observed a handful of times. This sequence joins TRBV5-1 and TRBJ2-3, with D perhaps TRBD2 (6 bases). The CDR3 sequence is 15 residues long. Germline V CDR1 and CDR2: SGHRS, YFSETQ. The ends were cut back, 6 bases at V and 2 bases at J, with 16 bases in the middle. CDR3 in DNA: TGCGCCAGCATCCCGGGGGAGCTTAACACAGATACGCAGTATTTT. As protein: CASIPGELNTDTQYF.

This clonotype is a singleton in its sample. J is TRBJ2-7 and V is TRBV24-1, with 7 bases fitting TRBD1. Germline loops: CDR1 KGHDR, CDR2 SFDVKD. The CDR3 sequence is 14 residues long. V lost 3 bases, J lost 4 bases, and 5 bases stayed unmatched. The CDR3 DNA reads as TGTGCCACCAGTGATCCCGACAGGGCTTACGAGCAGTACGTC. This translates into CATSDPDRAYEQYV.

This chain uses TRBV10-3 with TRBJ2-7; D may correspond to TRBD1 or TRBD2 (5 bases each). CDR3 size: 13 residues. Germline CDR1 ENHRY, CDR2 SYGVKD. Trimming shortened V by 10 bases and J by 1 base, and 14 bases separated the two germline ends. CDR3 sequence: CARTGTASYEQYV. In DNA form, the CDR3 reads TGTGCCAGGACCGGGACGGCTTCCTACGAGCAGTACGTC.

The chain recombines TRBV13 with TRBJ2-5; 11 nucleotides match TRBD1. The CDR3 extends over 17 amino acids. V shed 3 bases, J shed 5 bases, and the junction held 11 bases outside the gene matches. Looked up from germline, CDR1 is PRHDT and CDR2 is FYEKMQ (reference sequence). The DNA of the CDR3 is TGTGCCAGCAGCTTCGCCGGGACAGGGGGTTTTTGGGAGACCCAGTACTTC. Its protein is CASSFAGTGGFWETQYF.

This chain links TRBV5-1 with TRBJ2-4; TRBD2 aligns across 7 bases. The CDR3 consists of 16 residues. Per the germline V gene, CDR1 is SGHRS and CDR2 is YFSETQ. V lost 4 bases, J lost 0 bases, and 7 bases stayed unmatched. The CDR3 DNA follows: TGCGCCAGCAGCCGGACGGGGGGTTTAGCCAAAAACATTCAGTACTTC. Translation: CASSRTGGLAKNIQYF.

The V gene is TRBV20-1, the J gene TRBJ2-1; no firm D call. This CDR3 spans 15 amino acids. V lost 0 bases and J lost 0, with 9 bases in between. Germline V gene lookup returns CDR1 DFQATT and CDR2 SNEGSKA (reference sequence). CDR3 protein: CSAREVTSSYNEQFF. The CDR3 nucleotides read TGCAGTGCTAGAGAGGTTACGAGCTCCTACAATGAGCAGTTCTTC.

This chain joins TRBV12-3 or TRBV12-4 and TRBJ1-6, with no clear D. The germline V and J ends were trimmed by 2 bases and 7 bases, with 15 bases remaining between them. The CDR3 has 16 residues. DNA for the CDR3: TGTGCCAGCAGTTTATACGGAGACTTGTTGAATTCACCCCTCCACTTT. Translated, it gives CASSLYGDLLNSPLHF.

This clonotype turned up a few times. The chain has TRBV24-1 and TRBJ1-2; 12 bases map to TRBD1. CDR1 KGHDR and CDR2 SFDVKD come from the germline V gene. The CDR3 is 15 residues long. After removal of 4 bases from V and 4 bases from J, the junction contained 3 bases not matched to a gene. The CDR3 sequence: CATSEGTGGFYGYTF. As DNA, the CDR3 is TGTGCCACCAGTGAGGGGACAGGGGGCTTCTATGGCTACACCTTC.

The sample holds a few counts of this clonotype. The chain links TRBV27 to TRBJ2-2, with 9 bases matching TRBD2. The CDR3 runs 15 residues. Losses at the gene ends were 3 bases for V and 3 bases for J; bases not matched to a gene: 2. Germline CDR1 and CDR2: MNHEY and SMNVEV (reference sequence). CDR3 sequence (DNA): TGTGCCAGCAGTTTTTTAGCGGGGGACACCGGGGAGCTGTTTTTT. As protein: CASSFLAGDTGELFF.

This clonotype was detected a few times. This chain joins TRBV7-3 and TRBJ2-3; D might be TRBD1 (6 bases). The CDR3 has 15 residues. Germline CDR1 SGHTA, CDR2 FQGTGA. V lost 4 bases and J lost 5, with 16 bases in between. CDR3 coding DNA: TGTGCCAGCAGCTCCAGGGGTAGTCGGGGAGATACGCAGTATTTT. This sequence encodes CASSSRGSRGDTQYF.

The chain couples TRBV27 to TRBJ2-1, with 12 positions matching TRBD2. Trimming took 6 bases from V and 0 from J; bases not matched to a gene: 3. This CDR3 has 16 residues. From germline, CDR1 is MNHEY and CDR2 SMNVEV (reference sequence). The CDR3 DNA reads TGTGCCAGCAGGCCACTAGCGGGGGGCTCCTACAATGAGCAGTTCTTC. The encoded protein is CASRPLAGGSYNEQFF.

This clonotype was detected a few times. The chain links TRBV12-3 or TRBV12-4 to TRBJ2-1; no reliable D call. The CDR3 sequence is 16 residues long. Trimming cost V 6 bases and J 3 bases, with 18 bases left between them. The CDR3 is CASSRFQRSNYNEQFF. The CDR3 nucleotides are TGTGCCAGCAGCCGCTTCCAAAGGAGTAACTACAATGAGCAGTTCTTC.

V gene TRBV25-1 combines with J gene TRBJ1-1, with D maybe TRBD1 (6 bases). This CDR3 region has 15 residues. CDR1 is MGHDK and CDR2 is SYGVNS in the germline V gene. V was trimmed by 2 bases and J by 10 bases, leaving 20 bases between them. Here the CDR3 reads CASSERGQGPGGAFF. The DNA of the CDR3 is TGTGCCAGCAGTGAACGGGGCCAGGGGCCCGGCGGAGCTTTCTTT.

There are a few counts of this clonotype. The chain uses TRBV11-2 and TRBJ1-5; 8 bases are shared with TRBD1. CDR1 and CDR2 (germline): SGHAT, FQNNGV. Trimming removed 1 base from V and 4 bases from J; junction bases left unmatched: 3. This CDR3 comprises 15 residues. CDR3 DNA sequence: TGTGCCAGCAGCTTAGGGGACAGGTTAAATCAGCCCCAGCATTTT. It codes for CASSLGDRLNQPQHF.

In this sample, this clonotype turned up a few times. The CDR3, as DNA: TGTGCCAGTAGTATGGACGGCAGGGTTTCCCACGAGCAGTACTTC. This sequence encodes CASSMDGRVSHEQYF. The chain combines TRBV19 with TRBJ2-7; tentatively, D is TRBD1 (5 bases). Trimming removed 3 bases at V and 5 bases at J, with 17 bases between. This CDR3 has 15 amino acids. Germline lookup yields CDR1 LNHDA and CDR2 SQIVND (reference sequence).

This clonotype occurred a few times. The rearrangement uses TRBV10-3 and TRBJ1-6, with TRBD1 identical over 7 bases. Germline-derived CDR1 and CDR2 are ENHRY and SYGVKD. This CDR3 is built from 12 residues. Trimming cost V 10 bases and J 9 bases; bases outside gene matches: 6. This CDR3 is CATGDSVSPLHF. The DNA for the CDR3 is TGTGCCACGGGGGACAGTGTTTCACCCCTCCACTTT.